The rows below give T cell receptor beta chains drawn from one sample of a study of blood T cells in healthy people across ages. One entry per CDR3 protein results from TCRdb running MiXCR on the 5' RACE reads. This sample has under 850,000 distinct CDR3 sequences, with roughly 34% found just once. The sample was blood. These receptors were taken from a man aged 18 to 29 in good health. Both conserved end residues are part of each CDR3. D genes are given only for firm matches. Size is omitted from some rows. Given values are once, few, many or a class for expanded clones.

abundance: NA
j_gene: TRBJ2-5
v_gene: TRBV6-6
d_gene: NA
CDR3nt: TGTGTCAGCAGTTACTCTCAAGAGACCCAGTACTTC
CDR3aa: CVSSYSQETQYF

abundance: NA
j_gene: TRBJ2-1
v_gene: TRBV4-2
d_gene: NA
CDR3nt: TGTGCCAGCAGCCACCGCTTGAGGGCCGACTCGTCCTACAATGAGCAGTTCTTC
CDR3aa: CASSHRLRADSSYNEQFF

abundance: few
j_gene: TRBJ2-3
v_gene: TRBV18
d_gene: NA
CDR3nt: TGTGCCAGCTCCGCCGGGGTTCGAGATACGCAGTATTTT
CDR3aa: CASSAGVRDTQYF

abundance: many
j_gene: TRBJ1-5
v_gene: TRBV6-6
d_gene: NA
CDR3nt: TGTGCCAGCACCCTATCGAATCAGCCCCAGCATTTT
CDR3aa: CASTLSNQPQHF

abundance: NA
j_gene: TRBJ2-1
v_gene: TRBV20-1
d_gene: TRBD2
CDR3nt: TGCAGTGCTAGAGGGCCAAGCGGGAGTGGTGAGCAGTTCTTC
CDR3aa: CSARGPSGSGEQFF

abundance: many
j_gene: TRBJ2-5
v_gene: TRBV5-1
d_gene: TRBD2
CDR3nt: TGCGCCAGCCAACCGGGACTACAAGAGACCCAGTACTTC
CDR3aa: CASQPGLQETQYF

abundance: NA
j_gene: TRBJ1-1
v_gene: TRBV6-2/TRBV6-3
d_gene: NA
CDR3nt: TGTGCCAGCAGTTATTCGGCAGGAGCAATAATGAACACTGAAGCTTTCTTT
CDR3aa: CASSYSAGAIMNTEAFF

abundance: NA
j_gene: TRBJ2-3
v_gene: TRBV15
d_gene: NA
CDR3nt: TGTGCCACCAGCAGAGAGTTAGGGGCGCCGAGTGATACGCAGTATTTT
CDR3aa: CATSRELGAPSDTQYF

abundance: many
j_gene: TRBJ2-3
v_gene: TRBV6-6
d_gene: NA
CDR3nt: TGTGCCAGCAGTCCCCTTGGGGGACTTAGGACAGATACGCAGTATTTT
CDR3aa: CASSPLGGLRTDTQYF

abundance: few
j_gene: TRBJ2-5
v_gene: TRBV6-5
d_gene: NA
CDR3nt: TGTGCCAGCAGTTACTCGACAGGTGGTGAGGGCGAGACCCAGTACTTC
CDR3aa: CASSYSTGGEGETQYF

abundance: NA
j_gene: TRBJ2-1
v_gene: TRBV9
d_gene: NA
CDR3nt: TGTGCCAGCAGCCCGCGACTAGGGAGCTCCTACAATGAGCAGTTCTTC
CDR3aa: CASSPRLGSSYNEQFF

abundance: many
j_gene: TRBJ2-1
v_gene: TRBV12-3/TRBV12-4
d_gene: NA
CDR3nt: TGTGCCAGCAGCTTAGGATACAATGAGCAGTTCTTC
CDR3aa: CASSLGYNEQFF

abundance: NA
j_gene: TRBJ2-7
v_gene: TRBV20-1
d_gene: NA
CDR3nt: TGCAGTGCTAGAGATGAGACGTACGAGCAGTACTTC
CDR3aa: CSARDETYEQYF

abundance: many
j_gene: TRBJ2-4
v_gene: TRBV7-2
d_gene: NA
CDR3nt: TGTGCCAGCAGCTTAAGGGGAGTTTCTAGCTCGAGGACCAAAAACATTCAGTACTTC
CDR3aa: CASSLRGVSSSRTKNIQYF

abundance: few
j_gene: TRBJ1-5
v_gene: TRBV20-1
d_gene: NA
CDR3nt: TGCAGTGCTAGTGACGGGGATCAGCCCCAGCATTTT
CDR3aa: CSASDGDQPQHF

abundance: NA
j_gene: TRBJ1-1
v_gene: TRBV4-1
d_gene: NA
CDR3nt: TGCGCCAGCAGCCAAGATCATCGGGGGATTAACACTGAAGCTTTCTTT
CDR3aa: CASSQDHRGINTEAFF

abundance: NA
j_gene: TRBJ1-6
v_gene: TRBV5-1
d_gene: NA
CDR3nt: TGCGCCAGCAGCTTGGTTCCGGACAATCAGTATAATTCACCCCTCCACTTT
CDR3aa: CASSLVPDNQYNSPLHF

abundance: NA
j_gene: TRBJ2-7
v_gene: TRBV20-1
d_gene: NA
CDR3nt: TGCAGTGCTAGAGTCCCTGGTGGGGGTCTCCACGAGCAGTACTTC
CDR3aa: CSARVPGGGLHEQYF

abundance: NA
j_gene: TRBJ2-6
v_gene: TRBV28
d_gene: TRBD1
CDR3nt: TGTGCCAGCAGTTCGCAAGACAGGGGGAACGTTGCTGGGGCCAACGTCCTGACTTTC
CDR3aa: CASSSQDRGNVAGANVLTF

abundance: few
j_gene: TRBJ2-5
v_gene: TRBV7-2
d_gene: TRBD2
CDR3nt: TGTGCCAGCAGCTTAGAGGTAGCGGGGGGCCTGGATACCCAGTACTTC
CDR3aa: CASSLEVAGGLDTQYF

abundance: many
j_gene: TRBJ2-5
v_gene: TRBV12-3/TRBV12-4
d_gene: TRBD1
CDR3nt: TGTGCCAGCAGTTTAGCCGGACAGGAAGAGACCCAGTACTTC
CDR3aa: CASSLAGQEETQYF

abundance: NA
j_gene: TRBJ1-2
v_gene: TRBV6-5
d_gene: TRBD1
CDR3nt: TGTGCCAGCAGTCGTTTGGGGACAGGCTATGGCCACACCTTC
CDR3aa: CASSRLGTGYGHTF

abundance: NA
j_gene: TRBJ2-1
v_gene: TRBV7-9
d_gene: TRBD1
CDR3nt: TGTGCCTGCAGCTTAAACAGGGGCGGAAATGAGCAGTTCTTC
CDR3aa: CACSLNRGGNEQFF

abundance: NA
j_gene: TRBJ1-1
v_gene: TRBV6-1
d_gene: NA
CDR3nt: TGTGCCAGCAGCCTAAGTAGTCCTGAAGCTTTCTTT
CDR3aa: CASSLSSPEAFF

abundance: NA
j_gene: TRBJ2-5
v_gene: TRBV2
d_gene: TRBD1
CDR3nt: TGTGCCAGCAGTACGGACAGGGGTCAAGAGACCCAGTACTTC
CDR3aa: CASSTDRGQETQYF

abundance: few
j_gene: TRBJ2-5
v_gene: TRBV10-3
d_gene: TRBD2
CDR3nt: TGTGCCATCAGTCAGGAGGGGACTAGCCGGGAGACCCAGTACTTC
CDR3aa: CAISQEGTSRETQYF

abundance: NA
j_gene: TRBJ2-1
v_gene: TRBV7-9
d_gene: TRBD2
CDR3nt: TGTGCCAGCAGCGAACAGCGGGGGGGGTTGGATGAGCAGTTCTTC
CDR3aa: CASSEQRGGLDEQFF

abundance: few
j_gene: TRBJ2-1
v_gene: TRBV9
d_gene: NA
CDR3nt: TGTGCCAGCAGGGAGGTTTCTAGATTCAATGAGCAGTTCTTC
CDR3aa: CASREVSRFNEQFF

abundance: NA
j_gene: TRBJ1-1
v_gene: TRBV12-3/TRBV12-4
d_gene: TRBD1
CDR3nt: TGTGCCAGCAGTTTACTTTCGATGGGACAGGGTGAAGCTTTCTTT
CDR3aa: CASSLLSMGQGEAFF

abundance: few
j_gene: TRBJ1-2
v_gene: TRBV20-1
d_gene: NA
CDR3nt: TGCAGTGCTAGCCCGGATCACTATGGCTACACCTTC
CDR3aa: CSASPDHYGYTF

abundance: few
j_gene: TRBJ2-7
v_gene: TRBV9
d_gene: TRBD1
CDR3nt: TGTGCCAGCAGCCGCGGGGACAGGGCTATTGATGAGCAGTACTTC
CDR3aa: CASSRGDRAIDEQYF

abundance: few
j_gene: TRBJ1-2
v_gene: TRBV20-1
d_gene: NA
CDR3nt: TGCAGTGCTAGGGTAGGGTCCACCCGGGGCGGCTACACCTTC
CDR3aa: CSARVGSTRGGYTF

abundance: NA
j_gene: TRBJ2-5
v_gene: TRBV5-6
d_gene: NA
CDR3nt: TGTGCCAGCAGTTATGAAGGGGGGCAAGAGACCCAGTACTTC
CDR3aa: CASSYEGGQETQYF